These 3 T cell receptor beta chains came from one sample sequenced in a study of T cells expressing NK-cell markers. Reanalyzing the 5' RACE reads, TCRdb keeps one entry per CDR3 protein, without DNA. In total, the table holds a few hundred thousand distinct CDR3 sequences. Sequences were obtained from blood T cells: a sorted CD56 or NKG2C T cell subset, CD4+ or CD8+ T cells, or bulk PBMC T cells (not recorded which). Receptor source: a man aged 18-75 years in good health.

The chain uses TRBV27 and TRBJ1-4; TCRdb gives TRBD1 as the D gene, but with no DNA this cannot be confirmed. Germline-derived CDR1 and CDR2 are MNHEY and SMNVEV (reference sequence). The CDR3 is 14 amino acids. The CDR3 sequence: CATRRAILGEKLFF.

The CDR3 protein is CASSYERRNEQFF. V is TRBV6-5 and J is TRBJ2-1. CDR1 is MNHEY, CDR2 SVGAGI, per germline. This CDR3 is 13 amino acids long.

This chain connects TRBV7-6 to TRBJ1-1; TCRdb's assignment of TRBD1 cannot be checked, as there is no DNA. Per germline, CDR1 SGHVS and CDR2 FNYEAQ. CDR3 length: 14 residues. The CDR3 is CASSPEGARTEAFF.